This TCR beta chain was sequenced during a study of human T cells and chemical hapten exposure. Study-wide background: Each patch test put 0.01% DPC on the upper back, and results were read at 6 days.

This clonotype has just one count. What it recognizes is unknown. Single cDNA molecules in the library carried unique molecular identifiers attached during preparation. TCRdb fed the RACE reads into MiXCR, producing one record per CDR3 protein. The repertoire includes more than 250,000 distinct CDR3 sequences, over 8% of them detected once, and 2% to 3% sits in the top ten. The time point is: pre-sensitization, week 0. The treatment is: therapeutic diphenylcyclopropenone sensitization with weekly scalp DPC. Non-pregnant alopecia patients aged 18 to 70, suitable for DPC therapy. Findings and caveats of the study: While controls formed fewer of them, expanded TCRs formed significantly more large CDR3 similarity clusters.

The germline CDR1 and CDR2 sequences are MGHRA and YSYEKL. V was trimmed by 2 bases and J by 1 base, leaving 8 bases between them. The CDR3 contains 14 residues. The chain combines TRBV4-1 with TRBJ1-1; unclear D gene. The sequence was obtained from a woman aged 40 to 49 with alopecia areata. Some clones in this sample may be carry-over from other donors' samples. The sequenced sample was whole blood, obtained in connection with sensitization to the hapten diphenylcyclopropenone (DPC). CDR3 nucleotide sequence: TGCGCCAGCAGCCAATATACAGAGAACACTGAAGCTTTCTTT. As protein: CASSQYTENTEAFF.